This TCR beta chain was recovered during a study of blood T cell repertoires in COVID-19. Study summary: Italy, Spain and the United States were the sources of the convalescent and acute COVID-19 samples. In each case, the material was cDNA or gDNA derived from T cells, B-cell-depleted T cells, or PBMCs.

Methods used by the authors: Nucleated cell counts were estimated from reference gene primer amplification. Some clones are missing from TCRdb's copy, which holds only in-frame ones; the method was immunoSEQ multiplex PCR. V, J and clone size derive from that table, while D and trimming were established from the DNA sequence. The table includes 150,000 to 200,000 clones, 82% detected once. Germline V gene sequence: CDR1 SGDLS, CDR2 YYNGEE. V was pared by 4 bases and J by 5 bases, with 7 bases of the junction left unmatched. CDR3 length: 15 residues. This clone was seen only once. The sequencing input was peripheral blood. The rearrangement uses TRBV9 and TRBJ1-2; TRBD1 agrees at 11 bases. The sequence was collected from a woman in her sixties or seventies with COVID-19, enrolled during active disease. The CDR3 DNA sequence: TGTGCCAGCAGCCCCCGGACAGGGGGCAAATATGGCTACACCTTC. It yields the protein CASSPRTGGKYGYTF.